This T cell receptor (beta chain) was sequenced in a study of CXCR3-negative and CXCR3-positive naive CD8 T cells. The overall study: TRB reads totalled about 150 million, about 1.5 +/- 0.3 million per library.

Germline V lookup: CDR1 SGHTA, CDR2 FQGNSA. This CDR3 has 15 amino acids. About this clonotype itself: Its antigen is as yet unknown.

5' RACE that incorporated UMI labels was used to prepare the TRB cDNA libraries. Reanalyzing the 5' RACE reads, TCRdb keeps one entry per CDR3 protein, without DNA. This sample contains under 150,000 distinct CDR3 sequences. The study, taken as a whole, reports: Researchers report that CXCR3-positive naive cells carry more hydrophobic TRB CDR3s than CXCR3-negative naive cells. Naive CXCR3-negative and CXCR3-positive cells had similar TRBV-TRBJ usage; memory differed.

The origin of this receptor is a human donor in good health. Some clones in this sample may be carry-over from other donors' samples. Sequencing was carried out using naive CXCR3+ CD8+ T cells from blood. Subset defined: CD45RO-CCR7+CD27+CD95- naive CD8+ T cells expressing CXCR3 (TNR3+). V and J are TRBV7-2 and TRBJ2-5; TCRdb's D gene call, TRBD2, goes unchecked for lack of DNA. The CDR3 loop reads CASSLLAGVPETQYF.